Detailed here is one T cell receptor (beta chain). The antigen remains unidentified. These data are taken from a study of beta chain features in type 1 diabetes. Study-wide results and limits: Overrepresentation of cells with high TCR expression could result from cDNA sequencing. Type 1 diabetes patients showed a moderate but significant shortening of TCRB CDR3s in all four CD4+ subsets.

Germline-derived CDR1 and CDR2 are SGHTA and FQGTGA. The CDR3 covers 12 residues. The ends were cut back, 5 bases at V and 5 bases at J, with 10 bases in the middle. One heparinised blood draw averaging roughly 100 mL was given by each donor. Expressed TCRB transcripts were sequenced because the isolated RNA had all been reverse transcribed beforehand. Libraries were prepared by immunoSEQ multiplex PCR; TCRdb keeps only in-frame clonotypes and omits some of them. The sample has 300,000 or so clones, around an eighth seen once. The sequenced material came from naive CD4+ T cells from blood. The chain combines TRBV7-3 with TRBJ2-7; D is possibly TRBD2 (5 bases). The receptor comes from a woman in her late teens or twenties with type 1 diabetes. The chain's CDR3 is CASSPRGNEQYF. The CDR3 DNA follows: TGTGCCAGCAGCCCCCGAGGGAACGAGCAGTACTTC.